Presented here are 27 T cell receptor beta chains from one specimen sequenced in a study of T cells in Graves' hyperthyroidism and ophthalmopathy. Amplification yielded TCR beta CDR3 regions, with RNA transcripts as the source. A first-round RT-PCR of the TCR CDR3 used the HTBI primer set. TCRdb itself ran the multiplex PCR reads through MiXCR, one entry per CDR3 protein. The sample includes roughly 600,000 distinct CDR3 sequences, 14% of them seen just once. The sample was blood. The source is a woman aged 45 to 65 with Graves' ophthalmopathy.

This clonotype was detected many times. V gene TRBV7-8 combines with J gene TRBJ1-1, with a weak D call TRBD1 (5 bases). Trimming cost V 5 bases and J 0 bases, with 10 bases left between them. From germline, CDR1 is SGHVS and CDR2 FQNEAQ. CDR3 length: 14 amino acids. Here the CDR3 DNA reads TGTGCCAGCAGCGCGGGACCGCTGAACACTGAAGCTTTCTTT. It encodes CASSAGPLNTEAFF.

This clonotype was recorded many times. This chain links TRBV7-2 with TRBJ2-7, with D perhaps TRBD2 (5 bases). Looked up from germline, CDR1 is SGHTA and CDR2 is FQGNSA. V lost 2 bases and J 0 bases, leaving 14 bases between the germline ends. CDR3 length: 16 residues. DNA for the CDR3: TGTGCCAGCAGCTTAACCGCTAGCAGATACTCCTACGAGCAGTACTTC. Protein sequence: CASSLTASRYSYEQYF.

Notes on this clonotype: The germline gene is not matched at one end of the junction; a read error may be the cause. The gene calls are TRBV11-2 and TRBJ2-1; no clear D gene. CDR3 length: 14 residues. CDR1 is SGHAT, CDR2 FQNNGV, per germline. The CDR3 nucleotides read TGCGCCAGCAGCCAAGTGGTACAGAACAATGAGCAGTTCTTC. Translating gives CASSQVVQNNEQFF. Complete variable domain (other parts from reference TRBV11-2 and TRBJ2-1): EAGVAQSPRYKIIEKRQSVAFWCNPISGHATLYWYQQILGQGPKLLIQFQNNGVVDDSQLPKDRFSAERLKGVDSTLKIQPAKLEDSAVYLCASSQVVQNNEQFFGPGTRLTVL.

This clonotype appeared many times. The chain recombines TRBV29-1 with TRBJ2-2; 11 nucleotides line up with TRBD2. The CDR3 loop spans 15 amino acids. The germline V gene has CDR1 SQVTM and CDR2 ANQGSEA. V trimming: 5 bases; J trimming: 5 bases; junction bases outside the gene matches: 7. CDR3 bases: TGCAGCGTTCTACTAGCGGGAGTTGTAACCGGGGAGCTGTTTTTT. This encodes CSVLLAGVVTGELFF.

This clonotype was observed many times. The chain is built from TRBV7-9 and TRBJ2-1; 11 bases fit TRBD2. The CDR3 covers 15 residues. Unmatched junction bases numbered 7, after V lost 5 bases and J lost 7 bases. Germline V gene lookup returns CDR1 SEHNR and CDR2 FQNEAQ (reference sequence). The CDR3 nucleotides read TGTGCCAGCAGCCCTACTAGCGGGAGTCTGAATGAGCAGTTCTTC. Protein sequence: CASSPTSGSLNEQFF.

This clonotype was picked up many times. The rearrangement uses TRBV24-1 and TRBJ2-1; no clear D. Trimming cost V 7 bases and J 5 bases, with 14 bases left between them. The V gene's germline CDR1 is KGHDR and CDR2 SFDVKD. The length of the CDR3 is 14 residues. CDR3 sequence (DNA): TGTGCCACCAGATCCTCCCGCGGCCACAATGAGCAGTTCTTC. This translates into CATRSSRGHNEQFF.

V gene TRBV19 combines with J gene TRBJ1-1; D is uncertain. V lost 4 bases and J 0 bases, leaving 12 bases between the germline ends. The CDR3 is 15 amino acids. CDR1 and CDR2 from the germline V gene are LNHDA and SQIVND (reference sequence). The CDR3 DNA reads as TGTGCCAGTAGTAGGGATAATATGCTGAACACTGAAGCTTTCTTT. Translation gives CASSRDNMLNTEAFF. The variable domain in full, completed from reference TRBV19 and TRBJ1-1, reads DGGITQSPKYLFRKEGQNVTLSCEQNLNHDAMYWYRQDPGQGLRLIYYSQIVNDFQKGDIAEGYSVSREKKESFPLTVTSAQKNPTAFYLCASSRDNMLNTEAFFGQGTRLTVV.

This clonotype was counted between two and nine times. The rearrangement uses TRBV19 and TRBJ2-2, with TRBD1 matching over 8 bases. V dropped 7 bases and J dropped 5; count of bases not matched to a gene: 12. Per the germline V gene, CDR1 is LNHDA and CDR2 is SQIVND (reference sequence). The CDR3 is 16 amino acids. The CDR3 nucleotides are TGTGCCAGTACCAAGTCCGGGACAGGTTTGACCGGGGAGCTGTTTTTT. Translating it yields CASTKSGTGLTGELFF. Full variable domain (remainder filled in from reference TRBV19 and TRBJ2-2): DGGITQSPKYLFRKEGQNVTLSCEQNLNHDAMYWYRQDPGQGLRLIYYSQIVNDFQKGDIAEGYSVSREKKESFPLTVTSAQKNPTAFYLCASTKSGTGLTGELFFGEGSRLTVL.

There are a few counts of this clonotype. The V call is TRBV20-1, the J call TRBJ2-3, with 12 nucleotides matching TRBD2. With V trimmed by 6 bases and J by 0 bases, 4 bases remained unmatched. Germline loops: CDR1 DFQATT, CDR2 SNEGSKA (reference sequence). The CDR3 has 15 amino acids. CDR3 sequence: CSASGTSGSTDTQYF. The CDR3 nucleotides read TGCAGTGCCTCCGGGACTAGCGGGAGCACAGATACGCAGTATTTT.

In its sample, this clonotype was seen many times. For the CDR3, the DNA is TGTGCCAGCAGCTTGACCGGACAGACACTCTACGAGCAGTACTTC. The encoded protein is CASSLTGQTLYEQYF. The chain recombines TRBV5-6 with TRBJ2-7; tentative D call: TRBD1 (6 bases). The germline V and J ends were trimmed by 1 base and 3 bases, with 14 bases remaining between them. Per germline, CDR1 SGHDT and CDR2 YYEEEE. This CDR3 spans 15 amino acids.

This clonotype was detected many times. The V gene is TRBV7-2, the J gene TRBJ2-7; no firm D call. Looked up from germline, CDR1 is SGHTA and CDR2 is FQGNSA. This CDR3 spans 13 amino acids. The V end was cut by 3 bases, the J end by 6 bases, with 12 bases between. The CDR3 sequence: CASSLGRSGEQYF. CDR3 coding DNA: TGTGCCAGCAGCTTGGGCAGATCCGGCGAGCAGTACTTC.

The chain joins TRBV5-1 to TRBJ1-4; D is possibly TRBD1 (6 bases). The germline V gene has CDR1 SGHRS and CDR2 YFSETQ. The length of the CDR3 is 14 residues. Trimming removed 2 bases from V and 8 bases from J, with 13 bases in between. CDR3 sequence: CASSFTGIAEKLFF. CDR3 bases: TGCGCCAGCAGCTTTACAGGGATAGCCGAAAAACTGTTTTTT.

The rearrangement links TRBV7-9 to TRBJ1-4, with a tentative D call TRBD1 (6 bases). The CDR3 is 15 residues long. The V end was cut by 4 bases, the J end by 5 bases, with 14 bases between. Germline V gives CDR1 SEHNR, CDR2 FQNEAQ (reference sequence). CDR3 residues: CASSSPGAVNEKLFF. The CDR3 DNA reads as TGTGCCAGCAGCTCCCCAGGGGCGGTGAATGAAAAACTGTTTTTT. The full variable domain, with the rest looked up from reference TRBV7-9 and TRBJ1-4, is DTGVSQNPRHKITKRGQNVTFRCDPISEHNRLYWYRQTLGQGPEFLTYFQNEAQLEKSRLLSDRFSAERPKGSFSTLEIQRTEQGDSAMYLCASSSPGAVNEKLFFGSGTQLSVL.

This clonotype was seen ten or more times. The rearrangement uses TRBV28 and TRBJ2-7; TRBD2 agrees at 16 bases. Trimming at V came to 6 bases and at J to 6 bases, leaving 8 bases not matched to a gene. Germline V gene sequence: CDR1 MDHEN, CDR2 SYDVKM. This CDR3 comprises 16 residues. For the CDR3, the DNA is TGTGCCAGCAGAATCCTTGGGACTAGCGGGAGGGTCGAGCAGTACTTC. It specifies CASRILGTSGRVEQYF.

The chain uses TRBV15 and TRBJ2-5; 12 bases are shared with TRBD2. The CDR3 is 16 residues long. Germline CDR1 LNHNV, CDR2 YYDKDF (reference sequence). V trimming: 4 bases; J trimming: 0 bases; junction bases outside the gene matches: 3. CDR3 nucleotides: TGTGCCACCAGCACCACTAGCGGGAGGTACCAAGAGACCCAGTACTTC. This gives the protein CATSTTSGRYQETQYF.

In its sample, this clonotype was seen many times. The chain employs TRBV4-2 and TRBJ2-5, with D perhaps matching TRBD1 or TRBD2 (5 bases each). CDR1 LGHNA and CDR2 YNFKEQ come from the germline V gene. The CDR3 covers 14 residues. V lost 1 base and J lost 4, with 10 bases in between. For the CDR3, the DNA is TGTGCCAGCAGCCAAGCGGCTGGGGGAGAGACCCAGTACTTC. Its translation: CASSQAAGGETQYF.

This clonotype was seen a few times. CDR3 in DNA: TGTGCCAGCAGCCAAGATCTATCAGTTAGGGCCCGGGAGCTGTTTTTT. Protein sequence: CASSQDLSVRARELFF. The chain is built from TRBV3-1 and TRBJ2-2, with D unresolved. The CDR3 is 16 amino acids. The germline V and J ends were trimmed by 0 bases and 9 bases, with 17 bases remaining between them. Germline CDR1 LGHDT, CDR2 YNNKEL (reference sequence).

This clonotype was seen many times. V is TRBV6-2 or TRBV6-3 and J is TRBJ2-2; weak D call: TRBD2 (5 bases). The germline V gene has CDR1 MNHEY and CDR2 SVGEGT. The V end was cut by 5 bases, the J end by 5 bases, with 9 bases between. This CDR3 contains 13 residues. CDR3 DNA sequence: TGTGCCAGCAGTCGCACTAGGACCGGGGAGCTGTTTTTT. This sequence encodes CASSRTRTGELFF.

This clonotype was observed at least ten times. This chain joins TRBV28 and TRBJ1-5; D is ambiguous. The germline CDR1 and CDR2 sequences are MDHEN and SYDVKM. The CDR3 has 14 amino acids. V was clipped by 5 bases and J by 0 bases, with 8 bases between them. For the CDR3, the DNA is TGTGCCAGCAGTAAACAACTTAGCAATCAGCCCCAGCATTTT. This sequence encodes CASSKQLSNQPQHF.

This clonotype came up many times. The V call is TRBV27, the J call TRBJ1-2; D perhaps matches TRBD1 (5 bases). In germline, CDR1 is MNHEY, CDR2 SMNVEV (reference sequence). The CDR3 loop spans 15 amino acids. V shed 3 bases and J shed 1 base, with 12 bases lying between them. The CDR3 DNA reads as TGTGCCAGCAGTTTCGGGGGACCCCTTAACTATGGCTACACCTTC. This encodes CASSFGGPLNYGYTF.

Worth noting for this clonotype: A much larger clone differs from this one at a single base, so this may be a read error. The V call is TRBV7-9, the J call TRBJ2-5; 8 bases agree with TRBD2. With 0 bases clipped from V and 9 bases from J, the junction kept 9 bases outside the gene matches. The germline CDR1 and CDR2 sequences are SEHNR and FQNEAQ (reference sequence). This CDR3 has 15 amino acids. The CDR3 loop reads CASSLAGGAREAQYF. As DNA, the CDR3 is TGTGCCAGCAGCTTAGCCGGAGGGGCGCGGGAGGCCCAGTACTTC.

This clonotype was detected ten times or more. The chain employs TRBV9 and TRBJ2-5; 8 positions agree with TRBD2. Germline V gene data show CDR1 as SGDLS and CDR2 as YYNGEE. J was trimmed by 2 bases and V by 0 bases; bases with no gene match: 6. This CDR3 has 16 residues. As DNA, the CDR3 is TGTGCCAGCAGCGTAGAGGGACTAGTCGGACAAGAGACCCAGTACTTC. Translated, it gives CASSVEGLVGQETQYF.

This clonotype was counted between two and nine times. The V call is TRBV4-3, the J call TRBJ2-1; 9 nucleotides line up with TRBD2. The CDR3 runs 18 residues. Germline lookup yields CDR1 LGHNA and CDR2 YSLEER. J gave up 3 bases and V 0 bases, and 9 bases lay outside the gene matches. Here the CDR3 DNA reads TGCGCCAGCAGCCAAGATAAACAGCGGGAGGTATTCTACAATGAGCAGTTCTTC. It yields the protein CASSQDKQREVFYNEQFF.

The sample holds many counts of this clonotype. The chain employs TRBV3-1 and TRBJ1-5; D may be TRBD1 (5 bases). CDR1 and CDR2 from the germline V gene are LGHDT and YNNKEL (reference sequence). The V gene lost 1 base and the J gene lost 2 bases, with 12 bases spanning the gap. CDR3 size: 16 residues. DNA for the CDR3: TGTGCCAGCAGCCAAGTGGGGGATGGCGGCAATCAGCCCCAGCATTTT. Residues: CASSQVGDGGNQPQHF.

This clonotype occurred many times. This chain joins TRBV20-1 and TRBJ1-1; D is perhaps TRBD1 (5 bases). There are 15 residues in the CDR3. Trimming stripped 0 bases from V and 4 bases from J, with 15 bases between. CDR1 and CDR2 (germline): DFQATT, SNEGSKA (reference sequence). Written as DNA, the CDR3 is TGCAGTGCTAGAGACCTTGGGGGAGTGGCCACTGAAGCTTTCTTT. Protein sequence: CSARDLGGVATEAFF.

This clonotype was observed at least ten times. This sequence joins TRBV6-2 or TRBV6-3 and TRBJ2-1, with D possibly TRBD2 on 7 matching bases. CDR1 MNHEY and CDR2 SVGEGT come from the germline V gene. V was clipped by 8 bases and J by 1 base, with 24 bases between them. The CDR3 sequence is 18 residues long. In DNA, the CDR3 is TGTGCCAGCGGACAAGTAGGAGGGGGGGTGATGTCCTACAATGAGCAGTTCTTC. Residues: CASGQVGGGVMSYNEQFF.

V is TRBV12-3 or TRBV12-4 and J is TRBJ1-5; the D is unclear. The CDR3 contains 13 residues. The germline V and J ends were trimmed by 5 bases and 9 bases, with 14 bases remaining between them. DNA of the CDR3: TGTGCCAGCAGTAATACACCCCCGAGGCCCCAGCATTTT. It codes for CASSNTPPRPQHF.